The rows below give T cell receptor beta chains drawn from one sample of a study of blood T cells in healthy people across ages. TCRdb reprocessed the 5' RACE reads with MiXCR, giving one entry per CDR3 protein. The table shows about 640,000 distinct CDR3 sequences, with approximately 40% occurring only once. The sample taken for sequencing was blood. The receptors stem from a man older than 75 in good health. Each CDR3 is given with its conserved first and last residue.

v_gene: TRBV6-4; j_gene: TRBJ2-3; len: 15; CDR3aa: CASSDSPAGVDTQYF
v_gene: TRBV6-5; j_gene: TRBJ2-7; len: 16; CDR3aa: CASKLAKWGVSNEQYF
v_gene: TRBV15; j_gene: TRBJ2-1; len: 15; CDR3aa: CATSRTGLGYNEQFF
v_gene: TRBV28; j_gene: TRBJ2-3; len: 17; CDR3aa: CASSSRRTSARTDTQYF
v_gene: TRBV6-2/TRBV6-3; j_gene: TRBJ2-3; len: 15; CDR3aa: CASRFDRRYTDTQYF
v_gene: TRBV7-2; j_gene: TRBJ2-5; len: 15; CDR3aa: CASSSNRGTQETQYF
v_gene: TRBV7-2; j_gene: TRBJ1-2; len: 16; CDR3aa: CASSLRGDRINYGYTF
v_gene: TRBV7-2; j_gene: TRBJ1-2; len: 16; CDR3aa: CASSSPLSRANYGYTF
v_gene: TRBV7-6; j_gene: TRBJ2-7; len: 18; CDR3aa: CASSLVGQGRSGAYEQYF
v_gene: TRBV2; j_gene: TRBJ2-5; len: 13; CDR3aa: CATSPGGQETQYF
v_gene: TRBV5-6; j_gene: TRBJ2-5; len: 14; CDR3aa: CASSLMGRQETQYF
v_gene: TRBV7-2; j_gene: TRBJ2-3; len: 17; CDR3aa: CASSTRTSGRAAHTQYF
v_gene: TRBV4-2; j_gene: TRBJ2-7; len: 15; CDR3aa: CASSQEYSGSYEQYF
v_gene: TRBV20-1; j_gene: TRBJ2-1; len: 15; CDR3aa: CSASGTSAYYNEQFF
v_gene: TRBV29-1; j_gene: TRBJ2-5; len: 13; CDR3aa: CSHPAGFQETQYF
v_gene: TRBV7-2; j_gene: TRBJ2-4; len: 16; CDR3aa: CASSSWTSGTGNIQYF
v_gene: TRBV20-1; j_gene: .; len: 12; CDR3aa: CSARLSDYEQYF
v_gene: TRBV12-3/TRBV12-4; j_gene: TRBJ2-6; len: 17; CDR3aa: CASTLEVGDPGANVLTF
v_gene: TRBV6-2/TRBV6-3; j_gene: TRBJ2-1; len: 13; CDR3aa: CASSNNRVGEQFF
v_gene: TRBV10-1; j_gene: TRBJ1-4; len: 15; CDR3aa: CASSTVDSTNEKLFF
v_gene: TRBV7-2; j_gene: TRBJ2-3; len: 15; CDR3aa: CASSLRGLVSDTQYF
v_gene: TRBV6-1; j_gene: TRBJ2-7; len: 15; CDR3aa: CASILSSGGTDEQYF